The rows below give T cell receptor beta chains drawn from one sample of a study of naive and memory T cell subsets. TCRdb ran MiXCR on the 5' RACE reads and lists one entry per CDR3 protein. This sample has about 62,000 distinct CDR3 sequences; approximately 8.5% occur once, and the top ten carry less than 20%. These receptors all stem from a female donor in good health. Both conserved end residues are trimmed from each CDR3.

CDR3 | V
ASSPLGVNTEAF | TRBV18
ASSRQASYEQY | TRBV27
ASRGQGGNEQY | TRBV6-5
ASSLQGVGTDTQY | TRBV12-3/TRBV12-4
ASSPRDTQY | TRBV13
ASRTGGSYNSPLH | TRBV27
SAWTSGRLSYEQY | TRBV29-1
ASSSGSGETQY | TRBV7-3
ASSELGQSNTYEQY | TRBV19
ASSQTRYYGYT | TRBV3-1
ASRTSGRATGELF | TRBV12-3/TRBV12-4
ASSDRLAGESSNEQF | TRBV9
ASSTHRGVRTEAF | TRBV27
ASSRGRSGANVLT | TRBV6-5
ASSLGLDAYNEQF | TRBV9
SARDQWQGNQPQH | TRBV20-1
ASSFGGSYNEQF | TRBV5-1
ASSQDRLDSYNEQF | TRBV4-1
ASTRHRVDSPLH | TRBV4-1
ASSGYPNTGELF | TRBV2
ASSQGLGNEQF | TRBV14
ASSELGVGASQPQH | TRBV2